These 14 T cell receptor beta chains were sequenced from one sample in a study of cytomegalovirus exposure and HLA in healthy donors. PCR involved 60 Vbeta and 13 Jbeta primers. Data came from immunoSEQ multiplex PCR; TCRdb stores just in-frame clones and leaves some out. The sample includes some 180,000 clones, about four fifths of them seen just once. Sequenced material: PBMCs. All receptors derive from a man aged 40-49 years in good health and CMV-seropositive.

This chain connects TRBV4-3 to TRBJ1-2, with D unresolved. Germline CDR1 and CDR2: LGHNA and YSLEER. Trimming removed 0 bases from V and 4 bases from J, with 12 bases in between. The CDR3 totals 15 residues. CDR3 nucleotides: TGCGCCAGCAGCCAAGATCTTTTTAGTCCCTATGGCTACACCTTC. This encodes CASSQDLFSPYGYTF.

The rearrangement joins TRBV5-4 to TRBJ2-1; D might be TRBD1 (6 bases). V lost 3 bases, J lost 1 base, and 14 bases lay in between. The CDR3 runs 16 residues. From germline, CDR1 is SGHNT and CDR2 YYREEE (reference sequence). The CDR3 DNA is TGTGCCAGCAGCTCCGGTGGGGGCGGGTCCTACAATGAGCAGTTCTTC. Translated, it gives CASSSGGGGSYNEQFF.

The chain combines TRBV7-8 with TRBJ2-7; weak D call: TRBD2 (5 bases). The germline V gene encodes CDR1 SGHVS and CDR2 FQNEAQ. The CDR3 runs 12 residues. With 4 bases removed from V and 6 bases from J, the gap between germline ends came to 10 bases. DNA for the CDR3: TGTGCCAGCAGCTCCCCCCGGGGCGAGCAGTACTTC. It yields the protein CASSSPRGEQYF.

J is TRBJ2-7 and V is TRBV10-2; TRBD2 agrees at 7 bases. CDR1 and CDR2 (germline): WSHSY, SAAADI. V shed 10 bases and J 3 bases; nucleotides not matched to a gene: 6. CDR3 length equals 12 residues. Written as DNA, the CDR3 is TGCGCCACCCGGGACTACCTCTACGAGCAGTACTTC. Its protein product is CATRDYLYEQYF.

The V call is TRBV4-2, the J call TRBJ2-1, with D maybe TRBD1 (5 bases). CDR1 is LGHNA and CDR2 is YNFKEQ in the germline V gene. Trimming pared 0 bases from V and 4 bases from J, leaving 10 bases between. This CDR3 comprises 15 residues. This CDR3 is CASSQDKGLYNEQFF. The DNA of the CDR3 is TGTGCCAGCAGCCAAGATAAGGGGCTATACAATGAGCAGTTCTTC.

CDR3 sequence: CASSEGIGGVHEQYF. The CDR3 DNA reads as TGTGCCAGCAGTGAAGGAATCGGGGGGGTCCACGAGCAGTACTTC. The genes are TRBV6-1 and TRBJ2-7; 8 bases are shared with TRBD2. V gave up 1 base and J gave up 5 bases; unmatched junction bases: 7. Germline V lookup: CDR1 MNHNS, CDR2 SASEGT. The CDR3 is 15 amino acids.

CDR3 bases: TGTGCCAGTAGGAAAGACACCCCGGCAGGAGAGACCCAGTACTTC. Protein sequence: CASRKDTPAGETQYF. This rearrangement joins TRBV19 to TRBJ2-5, with unresolved D. CDR1 and CDR2 (germline): LNHDA, SQIVND (reference sequence). V lost 6 bases to trimming and J lost 4 bases, with 18 bases between them. The CDR3 is 15 residues long.

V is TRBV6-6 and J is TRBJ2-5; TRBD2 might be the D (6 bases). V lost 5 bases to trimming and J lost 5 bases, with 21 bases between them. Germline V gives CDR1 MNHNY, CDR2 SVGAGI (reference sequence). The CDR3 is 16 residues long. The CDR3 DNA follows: TGTGCCAGCAGTCCCGGGGGAGGTAGCGTCGGGGAGACCCAGTACTTC. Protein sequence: CASSPGGGSVGETQYF.

CDR3 sequence reads: CASSGQGSSYEQYF. The CDR3 DNA sequence: TGTGCCAGCAGTGGACAGGGGAGCTCCTACGAGCAGTACTTC. The chain carries TRBV2 and TRBJ2-7; 8 nucleotides match TRBD1. The CDR3 has 14 amino acids. CDR1 and CDR2 (germline): SNHLY, FYNNEI. V gave up 4 bases and J gave up 0 bases; unmatched junction bases: 2. The full variable domain, its missing parts supplied by reference TRBV2 and TRBJ2-7, is EPEVTQTPSHQVTQMGQEVILRCVPISNHLYFYWYRQILGQKVEFLVSFYNNEISEKSEIFDDQFSVERPDGSNFTLKIRSTKLEDSAMYFCASSGQGSSYEQYFGPGTRLTVT.

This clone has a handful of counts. Here the CDR3 reads CASSNHRSTEAFF. The DNA for the CDR3 is TGTGCCAGTAGTAACCACCGGTCCACTGAAGCTTTCTTT. The V and J genes are TRBV19 and TRBJ1-1; D ambiguous. V shed 4 bases and J shed 4 bases, with 10 bases lying between them. This CDR3 is 13 amino acids long. The germline CDR1 and CDR2 sequences are LNHDA and SQIVND (reference sequence).

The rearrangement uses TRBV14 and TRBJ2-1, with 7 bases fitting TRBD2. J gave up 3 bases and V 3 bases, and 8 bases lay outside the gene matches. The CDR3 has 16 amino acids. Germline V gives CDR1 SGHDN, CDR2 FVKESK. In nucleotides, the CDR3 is TGTGCCAGCAGCCAGGGGGGGTGGGCCTACTACAATGAGCAGTTCTTC. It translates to CASSQGGWAYYNEQFF.

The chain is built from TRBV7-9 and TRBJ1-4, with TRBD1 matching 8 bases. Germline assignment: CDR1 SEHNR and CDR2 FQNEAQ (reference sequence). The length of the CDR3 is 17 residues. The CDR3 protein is CSTQPGTGVSLGEKLFF. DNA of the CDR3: TGTTCCACCCAACCCGGGACAGGCGTATCCCTGGGTGAAAAACTGTTTTTT.

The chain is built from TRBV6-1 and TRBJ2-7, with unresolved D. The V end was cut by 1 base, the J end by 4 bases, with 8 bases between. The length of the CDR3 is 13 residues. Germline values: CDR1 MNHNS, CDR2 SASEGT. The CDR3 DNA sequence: TGTGCCAGCAGTGAAGGGCCCATATACGAGCAGTACTTC. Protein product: CASSEGPIYEQYF.

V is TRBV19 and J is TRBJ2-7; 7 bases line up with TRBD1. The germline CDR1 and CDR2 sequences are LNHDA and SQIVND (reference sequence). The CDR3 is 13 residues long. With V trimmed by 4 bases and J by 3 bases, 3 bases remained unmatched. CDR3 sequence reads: CASSTGGGYEQYF. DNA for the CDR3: TGTGCCAGTAGTACAGGGGGTGGCTACGAGCAGTACTTC.